The source of this T cell receptor beta chain is a study of tumor-infiltrating lymphocytes in primary liver carcinoma. Blood RNA came from unsorted whole blood; germline DNA was also extracted. At sampling, these chronic HBV carriers had received no treatment. Germline V CDR1 and CDR2: SGHKS, YYEKEE (reference sequence). V was pared by 4 bases and J by 2 bases, with 13 bases between. This CDR3 is built from 14 residues. The study, taken as a whole, reports: Tumor top-250-clone fractions significantly exceeded those of blood (p = 0.039).

Researchers generated TCR beta cDNA from 500 to 600 ng of total RNA, relying on a constant-region primer. For TCR beta, libraries were produced by three nested multiplex PCR rounds using slightly modified ARM-PCR. Use of TRBV1-TRBV30 forward primers with a C-beta reverse primer characterized the first two PCR rounds, which lasted about 9 cycles each. TCRdb re-called the multiplex PCR reads with MiXCR, one entry per CDR3 protein. The data show fewer than 350,000 distinct CDR3 sequences, about 61% seen once. Regarding this clonotype: Its antigen is not known. A much bigger clone sits one base away, suggesting this may be a read error.

The material sequenced was peripheral blood. The TCR comes from a man aged 35 to 55 with primary liver carcinoma and hepatitis B virus infection. The J gene is TRBJ2-7, the V gene TRBV5-5; D remains unclear. CDR3 loop: CASSDRPSPYEQYF. CDR3 DNA: TGTGCCAGCAGCGACCGCCCGAGCCCCTACGAGCAGTACTTC.